These 18 T cell receptor beta chains share one sample of origin, sequenced in a study of spatial heterogeneity in lung cancer. No antigen has been identified for these receptors. As for time point: sample taken at primary tumor resection. Via MiXCR, TCRdb re-called the 5' RACE reads, giving one row per CDR3 protein. The sample shows about 5,700 distinct CDR3 sequences, over 10% of them seen only once. Study-level points and caveats: Counts that tracked tumor mutation counts were those of expanded intratumoral alpha and beta TCRs.

The material sequenced was lung tumor tissue, taken at surgery. The receptors here all came from a female donor with early-stage non-small cell lung cancer.

This clonotype was detected ten times or more. The chain uses TRBV7-9 and TRBJ1-1; D uncertain. Germline V CDR1 and CDR2: SEHNR, FQNEAQ (reference sequence). The CDR3 contains 14 residues. V gave up 2 bases and J gave up 0 bases, with 7 bases separating them. CDR3 amino acids: CASSLTAVNTEAFF. The CDR3 region has the DNA TGTGCCAGCAGCTTAACAGCTGTGAACACTGAAGCTTTCTTT.

Within the sample, this clonotype is medium-sized. The chain's CDR3 is CASSQGGKNIQYF. The CDR3 region has the DNA TGTGCCAGCAGCCAGGGAGGCAAAAACATTCAGTACTTC. The chain joins TRBV5-4 to TRBJ2-4; a weak D match, TRBD2 (6 bases). Trimming pared 4 bases from V and 3 bases from J, leaving 8 bases between. The CDR3 runs 13 residues. CDR1 and CDR2 (germline): SGHNT, YYREEE (reference sequence).

In DNA, the CDR3 is TGCAGTGCTAGAGATCGGAAAGCGGGAGGGTTCGGAGAGACCCAGTACTTC. It codes for CSARDRKAGGFGETQYF. This chain connects TRBV20-1 to TRBJ2-5, with 10 bases that match TRBD2. This CDR3 has 17 amino acids. Trimming removed 0 bases from V and 4 bases from J; junction bases left unmatched: 11. Looked up from germline, CDR1 is DFQATT and CDR2 is SNEGSKA (reference sequence).

This clonotype came up many times. The genes are TRBV12-3 or TRBV12-4 and TRBJ1-1; 9 nucleotides match TRBD1. The CDR3 runs to 13 residues. V gave up 5 bases and J gave up 5 bases; unmatched junction bases: 3. In DNA, the CDR3 is TGTGCCAGCAGTAACAGGGGGCCAACTGAAGCTTTCTTT. It encodes CASSNRGPTEAFF.

This clonotype was recorded many times. This may stem from a read error, because a much larger clone lies one nucleotide away. This sequence joins TRBV11-3 and TRBJ1-1; D is unresolved. The CDR3 sequence is 13 residues long. The V gene lost 5 bases and the J gene lost 5 bases, with 12 bases spanning the gap. Per the germline V gene, CDR1 is SGHNT and CDR2 is YENEEA. The CDR3 coding sequence is TGTGCCAGCAGCCTGAGGGCCCGGACTGAAGCTTTCTTT. This codes for CASSLRARTEAFF.

This clonotype has ten or more counts. V gene TRBV7-2 combines with J gene TRBJ2-1; 11 positions agree with TRBD2. Germline V lookup: CDR1 SGHTA, CDR2 FQGNSA. The CDR3 runs 16 residues. J was trimmed by 8 bases and V by 2 bases; bases with no gene match: 8. Written as DNA, the CDR3 is TGTGCCAGCAGCTTATCTCTAGCGGGAGGATTGGATGAGCAGTTCTTC. This gives the protein CASSLSLAGGLDEQFF.

This clonotype came up many times. The V and J genes are TRBV29-1 and TRBJ2-7; D is unresolved. Germline V lookup: CDR1 SQVTM, CDR2 ANQGSEA. Trimming took 0 bases from V and 2 from J, leaving 17 bases between them. The CDR3 runs to 16 residues. As DNA, the CDR3 is TGCAGCGTTGAAGATCAAATAGGCCCTGCTACCTACGAGCAGTACTTC. Translating it yields CSVEDQIGPATYEQYF.

By sample fraction, this clonotype is medium-sized. V is TRBV19 and J is TRBJ1-2; D gene uncertain. CDR3 size: 14 residues. V was shortened by 0 bases and J by 4 bases, with 9 bases between the two germline ends. Germline-derived CDR1 and CDR2 are LNHDA and SQIVND (reference sequence). The CDR3, as DNA: TGTGCCAGTAGTATAGAGGCGGGCGTCTATGGCTACACCTTC. Translation: CASSIEAGVYGYTF.

This clonotype ranks as medium-sized. The chain uses TRBV6-2 or TRBV6-3 and TRBJ1-1; D gene uncertain. CDR1 is MNHEY, CDR2 SVGEGT, per germline. CDR3 size: 14 residues. The V and J ends lost 2 bases and 2 bases respectively, with 9 bases between them. CDR3 sequence: CASSYRRQNTEAFF. The CDR3 region has the DNA TGTGCCAGCAGTTACCGGCGGCAAAACACTGAAGCTTTCTTT.

Judged by abundance, this clonotype is medium-sized. The chain employs TRBV20-1 and TRBJ2-5; no clear D gene. The CDR3 has 14 residues. V lost 5 bases and J lost 5, with 18 bases in between. Germline CDR1 is DFQATT and CDR2 is SNEGSKA (reference sequence). CDR3 amino acids: CSASDPVGSETQYF. CDR3 bases: TGCAGTGCTTCTGACCCGGTCGGGTCGGAGACCCAGTACTTC.

This clonotype is termed medium-sized. This chain connects TRBV20-1 to TRBJ1-1, with TRBD1 identical over 9 bases. This CDR3 comprises 14 residues. J was trimmed by 6 bases and V by 4 bases; bases with no gene match: 9. Germline V gene sequence: CDR1 DFQATT, CDR2 SNEGSKA (reference sequence). CDR3 DNA: TGCAGTGCTAACTCCGGGACAGGGCTCTCTGAAGCTTTCTTT. Translation gives CSANSGTGLSEAFF.

This clonotype was seen repeatedly, ten times or more. The chain has TRBV24-1 and TRBJ2-5; no reliable D call. This CDR3 is built from 12 residues. The germline CDR1 and CDR2 sequences are KGHDR and SFDVKD. Deletions cut 0 bases from V and 5 bases from J, with 3 bases between. The CDR3 sequence is CATSDLGETQYF. In nucleotides, the CDR3 is TGTGCCACCAGTGATTTGGGGGAGACCCAGTACTTC.

The V call is TRBV28, the J call TRBJ2-2; no definite D call. The CDR3 consists of 10 residues. CDR1 and CDR2 from the germline V gene are MDHEN and SYDVKM. V was trimmed by 6 bases and J by 6 bases, leaving 2 bases between them. The CDR3 bases are TGTGCCAGCAGATCCGGGGAGCTGTTTTTT. This sequence encodes CASRSGELFF.

This clonotype is judged medium-sized. This sequence joins TRBV4-1 and TRBJ1-2; D ambiguous. The CDR3 spans 14 residues. Trimming took off 4 bases at V and 4 bases at J, with 13 bases between the two ends. In germline, CDR1 is MGHRA, CDR2 YSYEKL. In DNA, the CDR3 is TGCGCCAGCAGCCCATCCGGCCTGCTCTATGGCTACACCTTC. Protein: CASSPSGLLYGYTF.

This clonotype has ten or more counts. The chain links TRBV20-1 to TRBJ2-7; 9 bases map to TRBD1. The CDR3 length is 13 residues. Germline-derived CDR1 and CDR2 are DFQATT and SNEGSKA (reference sequence). Unmatched junction bases numbered 5, after V lost 1 base and J lost 7 bases. Here the CDR3 DNA reads TGCAGTGCTAGAGGACAGGGGGGGAGAGAGCAGTACTTC. This sequence encodes CSARGQGGREQYF.

By sample share, this clonotype is medium-sized. The chain recombines TRBV19 with TRBJ2-5; tentatively, D is TRBD1 or TRBD2 (5 bases each). The V gene's germline CDR1 is LNHDA and CDR2 SQIVND (reference sequence). The CDR3 loop spans 13 amino acids. V was trimmed by 1 base and J by 5 bases, leaving 8 bases between them. CDR3 DNA sequence: TGTGCCAGTAGTATAGTAGGGACGGAGACCCAGTACTTC. Protein: CASSIVGTETQYF.

This clonotype is termed medium-sized (0.01 to 0.1%). The chain couples TRBV7-9 to TRBJ2-2; D is ambiguous. In germline, CDR1 is SEHNR, CDR2 FQNEAQ (reference sequence). CDR3 length: 14 residues. V lost 10 bases and J 7 bases, leaving 19 bases between the germline ends. In DNA form, the CDR3 reads TGTGCCACCTCTCCGACTTCCTTGAACGGGGAGCTGTTTTTT. The encoded protein is CATSPTSLNGELFF.

This clonotype was counted a few times. The chain links TRBV20-1 to TRBJ2-1; 10 nucleotides match TRBD2. The CDR3 runs to 20 residues. The junction had 22 bases not matched to a gene; V was cut back by 0 bases and J by 8 bases. CDR1 DFQATT and CDR2 SNEGSKA come from the germline V gene (reference sequence). The CDR3 here is CSARDPSGRSGGHRGYEQFF. The DNA of the CDR3 is TGCAGTGCTAGAGACCCTAGCGGGAGATCGGGTGGCCATCGGGGTTATGAGCAGTTCTTC.